This entry describes one TCR beta chain. This specimen belongs to a study of blood T cell repertoires in COVID-19. About the research overall: T cells, B-cell-depleted T cells, or PBMCs supplied cDNA or gDNA.

The method was immunoSEQ multiplex PCR; TCRdb's version includes in-frame clones alone and lacks a portion of them. The table lists 450,000 or so clones, about 91% of them singletons, with 0.8% to 0.9% in the top ten. The V gene's germline CDR1 is LGHDT and CDR2 YNNKEL (reference sequence). The V gene end was trimmed by 0 bases and the J gene end by 1 base; junction bases not matched to a gene: 10. The CDR3 covers 19 residues. The sequence was obtained from a man aged 18 to 29 with COVID-19, enrolled during active disease. The J gene is TRBJ2-4, the V gene TRBV3-1 (or the pseudogene TRBV3-2), with TRBD2 matching 9 bases. Material: peripheral blood. CDR3 DNA sequence: TGTGCCAGCAGCCAAGATTTAATGAGCGGGAGGTGGGCCAAAAACATTCAGTACTTC. Translating it yields CASSQDLMSGRWAKNIQYF.